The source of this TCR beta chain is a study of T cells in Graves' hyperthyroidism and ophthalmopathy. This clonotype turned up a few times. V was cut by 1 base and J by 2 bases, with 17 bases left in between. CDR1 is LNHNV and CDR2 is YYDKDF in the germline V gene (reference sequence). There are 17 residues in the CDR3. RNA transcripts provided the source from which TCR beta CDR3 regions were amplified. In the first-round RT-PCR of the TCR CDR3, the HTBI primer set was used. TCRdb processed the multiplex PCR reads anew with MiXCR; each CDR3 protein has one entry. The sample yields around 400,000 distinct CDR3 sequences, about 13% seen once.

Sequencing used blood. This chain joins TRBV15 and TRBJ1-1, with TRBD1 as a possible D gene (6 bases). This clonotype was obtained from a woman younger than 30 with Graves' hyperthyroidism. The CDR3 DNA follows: TGTGCCACCAGCAGAGGAGAAGTCGGGACACTTAACACTGAAGCTTTCTTT. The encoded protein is CATSRGEVGTLNTEAFF. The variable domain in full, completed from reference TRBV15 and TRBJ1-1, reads DAMVIQNPRYQVTQFGKPVTLSCSQTLNHNVMYWYQQKSSQAPKLLFHYYDKDFNNEADTPDNFQSRRPNTSFCFLDIRSPGLGDTAMYLCATSRGEVGTLNTEAFFGQGTRLTVV.